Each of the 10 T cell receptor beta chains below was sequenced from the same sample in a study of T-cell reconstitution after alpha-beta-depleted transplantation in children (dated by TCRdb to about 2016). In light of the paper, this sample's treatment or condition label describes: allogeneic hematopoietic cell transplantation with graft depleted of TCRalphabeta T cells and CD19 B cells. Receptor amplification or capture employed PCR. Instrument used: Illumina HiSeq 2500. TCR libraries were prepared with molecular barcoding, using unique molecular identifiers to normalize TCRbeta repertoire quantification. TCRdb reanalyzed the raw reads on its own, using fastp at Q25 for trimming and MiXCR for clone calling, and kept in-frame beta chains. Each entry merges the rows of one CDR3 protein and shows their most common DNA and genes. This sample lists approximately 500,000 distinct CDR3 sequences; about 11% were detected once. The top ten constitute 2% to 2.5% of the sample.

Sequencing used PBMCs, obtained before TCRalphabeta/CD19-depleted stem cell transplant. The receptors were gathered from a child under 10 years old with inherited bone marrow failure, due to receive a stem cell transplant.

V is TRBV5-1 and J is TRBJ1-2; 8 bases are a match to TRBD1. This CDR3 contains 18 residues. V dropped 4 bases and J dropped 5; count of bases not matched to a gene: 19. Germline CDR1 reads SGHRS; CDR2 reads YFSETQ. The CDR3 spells CASSLMTGAVVGLYGYTF. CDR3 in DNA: TGCGCCAGCAGCCTGATGACAGGGGCGGTCGTGGGATTATATGGCTACACCTTC.

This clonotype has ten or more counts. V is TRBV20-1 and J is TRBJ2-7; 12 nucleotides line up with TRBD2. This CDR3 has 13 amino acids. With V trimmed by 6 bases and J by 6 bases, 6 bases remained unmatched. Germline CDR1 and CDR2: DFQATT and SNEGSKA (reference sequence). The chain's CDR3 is CSAGLAGYPEQYF. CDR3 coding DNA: TGCAGTGCAGGACTAGCGGGATATCCCGAGCAGTACTTC.

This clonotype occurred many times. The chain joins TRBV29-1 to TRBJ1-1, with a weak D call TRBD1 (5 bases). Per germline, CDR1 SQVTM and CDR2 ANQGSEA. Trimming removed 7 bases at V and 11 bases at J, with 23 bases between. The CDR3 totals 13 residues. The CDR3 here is CSATTSVQGRAFF. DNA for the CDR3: TGCAGCGCCACCACCTCGGTTCAGGGTCGGGCTTTCTTT.

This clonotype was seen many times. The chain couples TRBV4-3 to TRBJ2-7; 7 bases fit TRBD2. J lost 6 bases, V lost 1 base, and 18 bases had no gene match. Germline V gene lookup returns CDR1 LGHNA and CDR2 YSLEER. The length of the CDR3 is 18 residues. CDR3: CASSQVAQGGGRHSEQYF. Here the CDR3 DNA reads TGCGCCAGCAGCCAAGTGGCCCAAGGCGGGGGACGGCACTCCGAGCAGTACTTC.

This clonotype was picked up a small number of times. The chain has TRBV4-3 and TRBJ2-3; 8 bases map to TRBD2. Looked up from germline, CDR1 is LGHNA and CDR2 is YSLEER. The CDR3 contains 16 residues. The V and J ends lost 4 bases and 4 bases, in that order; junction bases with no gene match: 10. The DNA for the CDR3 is TGCGCCAGCAGCCCGGCGGGACTAGGGCCCTCAGATACGCAGTATTTT. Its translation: CASSPAGLGPSDTQYF.

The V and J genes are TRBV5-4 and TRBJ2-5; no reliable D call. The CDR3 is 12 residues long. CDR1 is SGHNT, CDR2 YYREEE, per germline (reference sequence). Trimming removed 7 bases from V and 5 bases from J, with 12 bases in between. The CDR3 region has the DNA TGTGCCAGCTTGTCCCTGGGGGAGACCCAGTACTTC. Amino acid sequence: CASLSLGETQYF.

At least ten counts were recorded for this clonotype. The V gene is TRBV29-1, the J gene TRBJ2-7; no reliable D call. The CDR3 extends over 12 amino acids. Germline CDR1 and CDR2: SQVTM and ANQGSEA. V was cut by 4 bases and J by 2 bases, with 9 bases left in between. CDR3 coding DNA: TGCAGCGTTGTGGCCTCAACCTACGAGCAGTACTTC. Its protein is CSVVASTYEQYF.

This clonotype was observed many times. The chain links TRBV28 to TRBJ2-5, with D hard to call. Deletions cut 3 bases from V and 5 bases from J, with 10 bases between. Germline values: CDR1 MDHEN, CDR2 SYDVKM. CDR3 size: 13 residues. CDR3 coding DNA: TGTGCCAGCAGTTTCCCCGACGCGGAGACCCAGTACTTC. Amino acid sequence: CASSFPDAETQYF.

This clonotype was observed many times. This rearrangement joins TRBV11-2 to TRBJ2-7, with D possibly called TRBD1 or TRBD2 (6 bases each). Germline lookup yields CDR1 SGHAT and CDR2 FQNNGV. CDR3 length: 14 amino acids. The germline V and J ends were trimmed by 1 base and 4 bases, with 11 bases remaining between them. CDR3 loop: CASSLVGGWYEQYF. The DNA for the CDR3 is TGTGCCAGCAGCTTAGTCGGGGGCTGGTACGAGCAGTACTTC.

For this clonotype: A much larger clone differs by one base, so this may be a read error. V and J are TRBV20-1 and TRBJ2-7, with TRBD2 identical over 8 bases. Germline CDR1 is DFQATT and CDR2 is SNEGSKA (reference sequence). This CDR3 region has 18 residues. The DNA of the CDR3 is TGCAGGGCTCCCAACTCTGACGGGAGAGCGGGAGTTCGGGGCGAGCAGTACTTC. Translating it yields CRAPNSDGRAGVRGEQYF.